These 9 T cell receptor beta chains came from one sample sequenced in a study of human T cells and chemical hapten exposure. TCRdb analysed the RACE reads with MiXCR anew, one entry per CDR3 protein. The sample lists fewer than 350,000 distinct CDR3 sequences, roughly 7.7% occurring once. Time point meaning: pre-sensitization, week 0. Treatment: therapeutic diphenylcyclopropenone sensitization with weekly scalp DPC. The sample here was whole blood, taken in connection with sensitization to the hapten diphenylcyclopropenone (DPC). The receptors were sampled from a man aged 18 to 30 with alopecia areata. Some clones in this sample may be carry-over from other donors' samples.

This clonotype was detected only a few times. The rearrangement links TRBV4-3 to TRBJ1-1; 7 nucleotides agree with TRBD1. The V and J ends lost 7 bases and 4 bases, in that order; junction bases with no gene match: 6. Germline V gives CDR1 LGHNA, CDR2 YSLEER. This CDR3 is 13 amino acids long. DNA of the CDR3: TGCGCCAGCACCAAGACAGGGATCACTGAAGCTTTCTTT. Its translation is CASTKTGITEAFF.

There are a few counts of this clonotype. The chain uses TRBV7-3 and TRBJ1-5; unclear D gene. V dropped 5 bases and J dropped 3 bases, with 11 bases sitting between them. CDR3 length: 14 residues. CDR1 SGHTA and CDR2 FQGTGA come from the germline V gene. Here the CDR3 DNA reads TGTGCCAGCAGCCCGGGAGTCCCCAATCAGCCCCAGCATTTT. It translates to CASSPGVPNQPQHF.

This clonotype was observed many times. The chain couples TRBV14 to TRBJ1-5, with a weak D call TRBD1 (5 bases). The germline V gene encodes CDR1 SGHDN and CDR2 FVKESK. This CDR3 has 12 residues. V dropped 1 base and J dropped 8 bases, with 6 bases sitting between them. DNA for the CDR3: TGTGCCAGCAGCCAAGGAGGGGAGCCCCAGCATTTT. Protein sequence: CASSQGGEPQHF.

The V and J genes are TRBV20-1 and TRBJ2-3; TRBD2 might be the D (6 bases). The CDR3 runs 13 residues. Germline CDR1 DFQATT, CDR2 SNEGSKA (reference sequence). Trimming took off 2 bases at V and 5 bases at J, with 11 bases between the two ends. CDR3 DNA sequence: TGCAGTGCTAGATTGACTAGGCAAGATACGCAGTATTTT. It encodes CSARLTRQDTQYF.

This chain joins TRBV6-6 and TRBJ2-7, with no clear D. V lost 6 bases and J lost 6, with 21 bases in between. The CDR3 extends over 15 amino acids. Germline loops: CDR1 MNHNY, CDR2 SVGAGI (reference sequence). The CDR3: CASSFRTGRALEQYF. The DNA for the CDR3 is TGTGCCAGCAGCTTCCGTACCGGCCGCGCTCTCGAGCAGTACTTC.

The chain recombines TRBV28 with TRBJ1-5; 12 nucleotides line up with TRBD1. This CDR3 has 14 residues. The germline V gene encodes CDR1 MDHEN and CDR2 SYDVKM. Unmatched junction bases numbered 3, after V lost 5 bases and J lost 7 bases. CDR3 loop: CASSGGQGAQPQHF. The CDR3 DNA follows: TGTGCCAGCAGTGGGGGACAGGGGGCACAGCCCCAGCATTTT.

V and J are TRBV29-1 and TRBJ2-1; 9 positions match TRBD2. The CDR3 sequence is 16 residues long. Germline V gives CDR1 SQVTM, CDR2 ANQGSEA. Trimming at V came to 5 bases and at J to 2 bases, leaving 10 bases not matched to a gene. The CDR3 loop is CSVLSAAGGAYNEQFF. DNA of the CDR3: TGCAGCGTTCTGTCCGCGGCGGGGGGGGCCTACAATGAGCAGTTCTTC.

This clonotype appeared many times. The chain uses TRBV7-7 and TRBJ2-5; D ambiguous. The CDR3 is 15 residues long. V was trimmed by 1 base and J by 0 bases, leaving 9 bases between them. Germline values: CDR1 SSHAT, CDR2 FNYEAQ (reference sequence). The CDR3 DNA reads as TGTGCCAGCAGCTTAGGGGGTACAAACCAAGAGACCCAGTACTTC. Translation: CASSLGGTNQETQYF.

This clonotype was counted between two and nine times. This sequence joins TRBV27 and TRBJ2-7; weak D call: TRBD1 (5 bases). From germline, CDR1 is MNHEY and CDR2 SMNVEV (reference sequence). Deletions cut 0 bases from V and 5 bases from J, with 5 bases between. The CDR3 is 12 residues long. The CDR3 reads CASSLSGHEQYF. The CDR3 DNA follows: TGTGCCAGCAGTTTATCGGGGCACGAGCAGTACTTC.